These 24 T cell receptor beta chains share one sample of origin, sequenced in a study of T cell responses to AZD1222 COVID-19 vaccine (dated by TCRdb to the early 2020s). The sample's time point label is to be understood as: baseline before first vaccination. The library was built by means of the immunoSEQ multiplex PCR assay. TCRdb holds this immuneACCESS table with in-frame rearrangements only. Some clones are missing; in checked studies, unresolved V genes explain under half, and the rest has no known cause. The sample yields about 150,000 clones; about 93% were counted once. Clones ranked in the top ten supply approximately 5.3% of the sample. Sequencing was performed on peripheral blood, taken on day 0 of AZD1222 vaccination. These receptors originate from an adult in good health.

This clone was seen only a few times. In DNA, the CDR3 is TGTGCCAGCAGCAAGCGGGGGACCGGGGAGCTGTTTTTT. Protein product: CASSKRGTGELFF. The rearrangement joins TRBV28 to TRBJ2-2; 8 bases map to TRBD2. This CDR3 region has 13 residues. The germline V gene encodes CDR1 MDHEN and CDR2 SYDVKM. J was trimmed by 5 bases and V by 6 bases; bases with no gene match: 2.

This chain joins TRBV2 and TRBJ2-7, with TRBD2 as a possible D gene (5 bases). CDR3 size: 13 residues. V was trimmed by 8 bases and J by 0 bases, leaving 11 bases between them. Germline V gene data show CDR1 as SNHLY and CDR2 as FYNNEI. CDR3 loop: CASLGRTSYEQYF. CDR3 nucleotides: TGTGCCAGCCTTGGGAGAACCTCCTACGAGCAGTACTTC.

This chain connects TRBV9 to TRBJ2-3; D gene unclear. V lost 0 bases to trimming and J lost 3 bases, with 14 bases between them. The CDR3 consists of 16 residues. CDR1 and CDR2 (germline): SGDLS, YYNGEE. In DNA form, the CDR3 reads TGTGCCAGCAGCGTAGTCGCTTCTGGTAGGACAGATACGCAGTATTTT. Encoded protein: CASSVVASGRTDTQYF.

This clone is a singleton in its sample. The rearrangement uses TRBV6-5 and TRBJ1-3, with 7 bases lining up with TRBD1. The ends lost 2 bases at V and 3 bases at J; junction bases unmatched: 4. The CDR3 spans 15 residues. The V gene's germline CDR1 is MNHEY and CDR2 SVGAGI. The CDR3 is CASSYLTGVGNTIYF. In nucleotides, the CDR3 is TGTGCCAGCAGTTACCTCACAGGGGTTGGAAACACCATATATTTT.

The chain links TRBV5-4 to TRBJ2-1, with D perhaps assigned TRBD1 or TRBD2 (5 bases each). V was shortened by 2 bases and J by 7 bases, with 22 bases between the two germline ends. This CDR3 contains 17 residues. The V gene's germline CDR1 is SGHNT and CDR2 YYREEE (reference sequence). CDR3 region: CASSFGPPWDRRNEQFF. The DNA of the CDR3 is TGTGCCAGCAGCTTTGGGCCTCCCTGGGACCGGAGGAATGAGCAGTTCTTC.

V is TRBV7-2 and J is TRBJ1-1; TRBD1 matches 7 bases. From germline, CDR1 is SGHTA and CDR2 FQGNSA. The V segment lost 1 base and the J segment 5 bases; nucleotides outside the gene matches: 10. CDR3 length equals 16 residues. The CDR3 here is CASSLDLDRAGTEAFF. CDR3 in DNA: TGTGCCAGCAGCTTAGATTTAGACAGGGCAGGGACTGAAGCTTTCTTT.

The V and J genes are TRBV6-5 and TRBJ2-7, with a tentative D call TRBD2 (6 bases). This CDR3 spans 14 amino acids. Trimming stripped 2 bases from V and 3 bases from J, with 11 bases between. Germline V lookup: CDR1 MNHEY, CDR2 SVGAGI. The CDR3 sequence is CASSYDPGSYEQYF. The CDR3 DNA reads as TGTGCCAGCAGTTACGACCCCGGGAGCTACGAGCAGTACTTC.

A note on this clone: Because the CDR3's place on the DNA is in doubt, the DNA is left out and the CDR3 is given as listed by TCRdb. The CDR3 protein is CASSSSGGELFF. The chain uses TRBV28 and TRBJ2-2; the table calls TRBD2, which could not be checked here. Both ends counted, the CDR3 spans 12 residues. Germline assignment: CDR1 MDHEN and CDR2 SYDVKM.

The DNA of the CDR3 is TGTGCCAGCAGTTTACTAGGGCTTTACGGCTACACCTTC. Protein sequence: CASSLLGLYGYTF. The chain employs TRBV12-3 or TRBV12-4 and TRBJ1-2; D remains ambiguous. CDR3 length: 13 residues. V was shortened by 2 bases and J by 8 bases, with 12 bases between the two germline ends.

This clone was observed once. This chain joins TRBV7-2 and TRBJ2-2; unclear D gene. Trimming shortened V by 3 bases and J by 3 bases, and 2 bases separated the two germline ends. The germline V gene encodes CDR1 SGHTA and CDR2 FQGNSA. There are 12 residues in the CDR3. The CDR3 here is CASSFYTGELFF. CDR3 DNA: TGTGCCAGCAGCTTTTACACCGGGGAGCTGTTTTTT.

V gene TRBV7-2 combines with J gene TRBJ1-2, with TRBD1 identical over 9 bases. V lost 5 bases to trimming and J lost 3 bases; unmatched junction nucleotides: 7. Germline lookup yields CDR1 SGHTA and CDR2 FQGNSA. This CDR3 has 15 residues. The CDR3 coding sequence is TGTGCCAGCAGCACCGGGACAGGGTTGTACTATGGCTACACCTTC. This encodes CASSTGTGLYYGYTF.

The chain carries TRBV7-9 and TRBJ2-7; tentatively, D is TRBD1 or TRBD2 (5 bases each). V dropped 5 bases and J dropped 8 bases, with 13 bases sitting between them. Germline V gene data show CDR1 as SEHNR and CDR2 as FQNEAQ (reference sequence). The CDR3 totals 12 residues. CDR3: CASSPGTPQQYF. The DNA of the CDR3 is TGTGCCAGCAGCCCCGGGACCCCTCAGCAGTACTTC.

This sequence joins TRBV15 and TRBJ2-5, with 8 bases aligning to TRBD1. The CDR3 has 17 residues. V lost 8 bases to trimming and J lost 2 bases; unmatched junction nucleotides: 16. Germline V gives CDR1 LNHNV, CDR2 YYDKDF (reference sequence). The DNA of the CDR3 is TGTGCCACCTCACTATGGGGGGCAGGGGGCATACAAGAGACCCAGTACTTC. It is translated as CATSLWGAGGIQETQYF.

This chain uses TRBV2 with TRBJ2-2; D remains unclear. CDR3 length equals 12 residues. With 3 bases removed from V and 2 bases from J, the gap between germline ends came to 1 base. The V gene's germline CDR1 is SNHLY and CDR2 FYNNEI. In DNA form, the CDR3 reads TGTGCCAGCAGTGACAACACCGGGGAGCTGTTTTTT. Protein sequence: CASSDNTGELFF.

The CDR3 coding sequence is TGTGCCAGCAGCCCCCTAGCGGGAGTAGAGACCCAGTACTTC. This gives the protein CASSPLAGVETQYF. V is TRBV28 and J is TRBJ2-5, with TRBD2 matching 10 bases. After removal of 6 bases from V and 4 bases from J, the junction contained 5 bases not matched to a gene. The CDR3 has 14 amino acids. Germline lookup yields CDR1 MDHEN and CDR2 SYDVKM.

V and J are TRBV15 and TRBJ2-3; D possibly uses TRBD1 or TRBD2 (5 bases each). Trimming shortened V by 0 bases and J by 1 base, and 8 bases separated the two germline ends. Germline values: CDR1 LNHNV, CDR2 YYDKDF (reference sequence). The CDR3 covers 15 residues. Here the CDR3 reads CATSRDRDGTDTQYF. The CDR3 nucleotides read TGTGCCACCAGCAGAGACAGGGACGGCACAGATACGCAGTATTTT.

This chain uses TRBV7-8 with TRBJ2-5, with TRBD2 matching over 8 bases. From germline, CDR1 is SGHVS and CDR2 FQNEAQ. This CDR3 comprises 14 residues. V lost 1 base to trimming and J lost 13 bases; unmatched junction nucleotides: 11. The CDR3 loop is CASSLEGLAGILYF. CDR3 nucleotides: TGTGCCAGCAGCTTAGAGGGGCTAGCGGGTATCCTGTACTTC.

The chain's CDR3 is CASREGASNEKLFF. The CDR3 bases are TGCGCCAGCAGGGAGGGGGCCAGTAATGAAAAACTGTTTTTT. J is TRBJ1-4 and V is TRBV10-2; 7 positions agree with TRBD1. The germline V gene encodes CDR1 WSHSY and CDR2 SAAADI. V shed 6 bases, J shed 4 bases, and the junction held 5 bases outside the gene matches. This CDR3 contains 14 residues.

The chain has TRBV7-9 and TRBJ2-7; 7 nucleotides agree with TRBD1. J was trimmed by 2 bases and V by 4 bases; bases with no gene match: 8. From germline, CDR1 is SEHNR and CDR2 FQNEAQ (reference sequence). The CDR3 is 15 amino acids. The DNA of the CDR3 is TGTGCCAGCAGCTCTTTGGGGACAGCAACCTACGAGCAGTACTTC. Protein sequence: CASSSLGTATYEQYF.

The CDR3 bases are TGTGCCAGCAGCGGGACCTCTGGGGTTGGAGCTTTCTTT. This codes for CASSGTSGVGAFF. The V call is TRBV9, the J call TRBJ1-1; the D is unclear. The germline V gene encodes CDR1 SGDLS and CDR2 YYNGEE. V was pared by 3 bases and J by 10 bases, with 16 bases between. This CDR3 is built from 13 residues. Full variable domain (missing parts from reference TRBV9 and TRBJ1-1): DSGVTQTPKHLITATGQRVTLRCSPRSGDLSVYWYQQSLDQGLQFLIQYYNGEERAKGNILERFSAQQFPDLHSELNLSSLELGDSALYFCASSGTSGVGAFFGQGTRLTVV.

The chain couples TRBV9 to TRBJ2-3; 10 nucleotides match TRBD1. The CDR3 is made up of 15 amino acids. CDR1 is SGDLS, CDR2 YYNGEE, per germline. After removal of 4 bases from V and 3 bases from J, the junction contained 5 bases not matched to a gene. DNA of the CDR3: TGTGCCAGCAGCACGGGACAGGGGTTGACAGATACGCAGTATTTT. Residues: CASSTGQGLTDTQYF.

The V gene is TRBV28, the J gene TRBJ1-2, with TRBD1 matching over 7 bases. The germline gives CDR1 MDHEN, CDR2 SYDVKM. J was trimmed by 4 bases and V by 7 bases; bases with no gene match: 3. The CDR3 spans 12 residues. CDR3 sequence: CASTDRAYGYTF. For the CDR3, the DNA is TGTGCCAGCACCGACAGGGCCTATGGCTACACCTTC.

This clone was seen once. This chain links TRBV6-8 with TRBJ2-3; 11 nucleotides match TRBD2. V shed 6 bases and J 1 base; nucleotides not matched to a gene: 15. There are 19 residues in the CDR3. Germline loops: CDR1 MNHGY, CDR2 SAAAGT. Written as DNA, the CDR3 is TGTGCCAGCAGAGCAACACTAGCGGGAGAATGGAAGGGCACAGATACGCAGTATTTT. Its translation: CASRATLAGEWKGTDTQYF.

The chain has TRBV29-1 and TRBJ1-3, with D possibly matching TRBD1 (5 bases). Trimming removed 5 bases from V and 0 bases from J, with 11 bases in between. The CDR3 consists of 14 residues. Germline V gives CDR1 SQVTM, CDR2 ANQGSEA. CDR3 nucleotides: TGCAGCGTTACGGCAGACAGCTCTGGAAACACCATATATTTT. This encodes CSVTADSSGNTIYF. Full variable domain (outside the CDR3, taken from reference TRBV29-1 and TRBJ1-3): SAVISQKPSRDICQRGTSLTIQCQVDSQVTMMFWYRQQPGQSLTLIATANQGSEATYESGFVIDKFPISRPNLTFSTLTVSNMSPEDSSIYLCSVTADSSGNTIYFGEGSWLTVV.